The source of this T cell receptor beta chain is a study of T cell responses to AZD1222 COVID-19 vaccine. TCRdb's table, derived via immunoSEQ multiplex PCR, lists solely in-frame clones and lacks some. The sample carries approximately 160,000 clones, around 88% recorded once. Worth noting for this clone: Its antigen is not identified.

Whole-study results and caveats: It should be noted that donors were predominantly white British and more often female, and clonal diversity was possibly underestimated. Compared with day 0, the breadth and depth of the Spike-specific TCR repertoire rose significantly after two doses of AZD1222. Only a handful of AZD1222 recipients tested seropositive at baseline. Dominant at 160-218 and 743-854, vaccine-associated CD4 TCRs also spanned spike.

The CDR3 is made up of 14 amino acids. Trimming at V came to 5 bases and at J to 0 bases, leaving 5 bases not matched to a gene. Germline CDR1 reads SGHRS; CDR2 reads YFSETQ. The TCR sequence derives from an adult in good health. This sequence joins TRBV5-1 and TRBJ2-7, with 7 bases aligning to TRBD2. This material consisted of peripheral blood, taken on day 0 of MenACWY control vaccination. CDR3 sequence: CASSPSGSSYEQYF. CDR3 DNA sequence: TGCGCCAGCAGTCCTAGCGGAAGCTCCTACGAGCAGTACTTC.